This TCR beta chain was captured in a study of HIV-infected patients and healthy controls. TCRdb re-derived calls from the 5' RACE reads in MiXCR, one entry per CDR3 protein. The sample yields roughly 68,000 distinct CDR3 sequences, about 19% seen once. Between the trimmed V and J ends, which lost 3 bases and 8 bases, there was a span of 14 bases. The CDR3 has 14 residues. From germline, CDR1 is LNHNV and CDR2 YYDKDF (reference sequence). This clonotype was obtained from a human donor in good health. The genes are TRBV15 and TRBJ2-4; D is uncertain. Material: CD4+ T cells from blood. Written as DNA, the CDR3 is TGTGCCACCAGCAGTCGGTCGAACTGGGACATTCAGTACTTC. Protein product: CATSSRSNWDIQYF.